A selection of T cell receptor beta chains follows, all from one sample in a study of blood T cell repertoires in COVID-19. TCRdb's table, derived via immunoSEQ multiplex PCR, lists solely in-frame clones and lacks some. The data show about 210,000 clones, roughly 84% seen once. The specimen was peripheral blood. The source of these receptors is a woman of 80 years or more with COVID-19, enrolled during active disease. Both conserved end residues are part of each CDR3. A D gene is named only where the DNA matches it firmly. For some rows the clone size is stated as once, few or many, or as a class when expanded; others skip it.

abundance	v_gene	d_gene	j_gene	CDR3aa	CDR3nt
once	TRBV7-9	NA	TRBJ1-1	CASSPPTVNTEAFF	TGTGCCAGCAGCCCCCCGACAGTGAACACTGAAGCTTTCTTT
NA	TRBV19	TRBD1	TRBJ2-7	CASTTRTGGSYEQYF	TGTGCCAGTACCACCAGGACAGGGGGCTCGTACGAGCAGTACTTC
NA	TRBV7-7	TRBD1	TRBJ2-5	CASSPRTGSETQYF	TGTGCCAGCAGCCCTCGGACAGGGTCAGAGACCCAGTACTTC
few	TRBV5-1	TRBD1	TRBJ1-4	CASSWGTGEEKLFF	TGCGCCAGCAGCTGGGGGACAGGGGAGGAAAAACTGTTTTTT
NA	TRBV28	TRBD1	TRBJ1-2	CASSPNDRGRNTF	TGTGCCAGCAGTCCGAACGACAGGGGGCGCAACACCTTC
NA	TRBV4-2	NA	TRBJ1-6	CASSQDSPPKGSYNSPLHF	TGTGCCAGCAGCCAAGACTCCCCCCCCAAGGGGTCCTATAATTCACCCCTCCACTTT
NA	TRBV6-5	TRBD1	TRBJ2-1	CASSYSRGRGYNEQFF	TGTGCCAGCAGTTACTCGAGGGGGCGCGGGTACAATGAGCAGTTCTTC
NA	TRBV6-5	TRBD1	TRBJ2-1	CASRPRTGVVHEQFF	TGTGCCAGCAGACCCCGGACAGGGGTTGTACATGAGCAGTTCTTC
NA	TRBV28	TRBD1	TRBJ1-4	CASSSARGNEKLFF	TGTGCCAGCAGTTCTGCCAGGGGGAATGAAAAACTGTTTTTT
NA	TRBV19	NA	TRBJ2-3	CASSTRGQSITDTQYF	TGTGCCAGTAGTACTCGTGGACAGAGTATCACAGATACGCAGTATTTT
NA	TRBV7-9	NA	TRBJ1-2	CASSRTGGLGYTF	TGTGCCAGCAGCCGGACGGGGGGACTAGGCTACACCTTC
NA	TRBV5-4	TRBD1	TRBJ2-5	CASSLEGAQQETQYF	TGTGCCAGCAGCTTGGAGGGGGCTCAACAAGAGACCCAGTACTTC
NA	TRBV5-1	NA	TRBJ2-1	CASSLAAGNEQFF	TGCGCCAGCAGCTTGGCGGCGGGCAATGAGCAGTTCTTC
NA	TRBV7-2	NA	TRBJ1-2	CASSLRTDNGYTF	TGTGCCAGCAGCTTAAGGACAGACAATGGCTACACCTTC
once	TRBV9	TRBD1	TRBJ2-2	CASSVRTGAITGELFF	TGTGCCAGCAGCGTTCGGACAGGGGCGATAACCGGGGAGCTGTTTTTT